This passage covers 7 T cell receptor beta chains from one sample sequenced in a study of vaccination effects on CD4 cells after COVID-19. Their antigens remain unidentified. Sequencing followed a ViraFEST assay step that expanded antigen-specific CD4+ T cells with viral peptide pools. Scientists isolated CD4+ T cells after an approximately 11-day culture period ended. SARS-CoV-2 infection was confirmed by PCR in the person between March and December 2020. Sequencing was performed with immunoSEQ multiplex PCR; in TCRdb, only in-frame clones are kept and a portion is missing. The data hold about 70,000 clones, with 73% observed a single time. The sample was CD4+ T cells from PBMCs cultured with HIV peptides, taken before COVID-19 vaccination. As for subset: HIV-1 Nef peptide pool negative control/reference culture. The receptors derive from a human donor who had a prior SARS-CoV-2 infection.

The V and J genes are TRBV2 and TRBJ1-5; D gene unclear. Germline values: CDR1 SNHLY, CDR2 FYNNEI. V was cut by 7 bases and J by 3 bases, with 13 bases left in between. CDR3 length: 14 amino acids. In nucleotides, the CDR3 is TGTGCCAGCAACGGGGTATCCCTCAATCAGCCCCAGCATTTT. Its protein is CASNGVSLNQPQHF.

As to this clone: This same CDR3 is encoded by further DNA sequences in the sample. V is TRBV19 and J is TRBJ2-5; 9 bases map to TRBD1. This CDR3 has 14 amino acids. V was clipped by 1 base and J by 4 bases; unmatched bases: 1. The germline CDR1 and CDR2 sequences are LNHDA and SQIVND (reference sequence). CDR3 residues: CASSIGQGGETQYF. CDR3 DNA sequence: TGTGCCAGTAGTATAGGACAGGGGGGAGAGACCCAGTACTTC.

The chain joins TRBV5-4 to TRBJ2-5, with D possibly called TRBD1 or TRBD2 (7 bases each). The V end was cut by 4 bases, the J end by 6 bases, with 19 bases between. CDR3 length equals 15 residues. Germline CDR1 is SGHNT and CDR2 is YYREEE (reference sequence). CDR3 sequence (DNA): TGTGCCAGCAGCGTGCAGGGGGGGGGCGGAAAGACCCAGTACTTC. This sequence encodes CASSVQGGGGKTQYF.

This clone came up a few times. The genes are TRBV5-1 and TRBJ2-5; TRBD2 aligns across 12 bases. Germline lookup yields CDR1 SGHRS and CDR2 YFSETQ. The CDR3 covers 17 residues. V lost 0 bases, J lost 1 base, and 4 bases stayed unmatched. In DNA form, the CDR3 reads TGCGCCAGCAGCTTGGTGCTAGCGGGAGGGATCCAAGAGACCCAGTACTTC. Translated, it gives CASSLVLAGGIQETQYF. Based on the CDR3 plus reference TRBV5-1 and TRBJ2-5, the full variable domain is KAGVTQTPRYLIKTRGQQVTLSCSPISGHRSVSWYQQTPGQGLQFLFEYFSETQRNKGNFPGRFSGRQFSNSRSEMNVSTLELGDSALYLCASSLVLAGGIQETQYFGPGTRLLVL.

This clone was seen a single time. J is TRBJ2-2 and V is TRBV6-5; no firm D call. V dropped 6 bases and J dropped 5 bases, with 13 bases sitting between them. Germline values: CDR1 MNHEY, CDR2 SVGAGI. CDR3 size: 14 residues. Here the CDR3 reads CASSPQKVTGELFF. For the CDR3, the DNA is TGTGCCAGCAGCCCACAGAAGGTTACCGGGGAGCTGTTTTTT.

The genes are TRBV3-1 (or the pseudogene TRBV3-2) and TRBJ1-2; tentative D call: TRBD1 (6 bases). There are 15 residues in the CDR3. Germline-derived CDR1 and CDR2 are LGHDT and YNNKEL (reference sequence). V lost 3 bases, J lost 8 bases, and 19 bases lay in between. Here the CDR3 reads CASSHRSQGLGGYTF. The CDR3 bases are TGTGCCAGCAGCCATAGAAGTCAGGGGTTGGGCGGCTACACCTTC.

The chain is built from TRBV7-9 and TRBJ1-1, with D hard to call. The germline V gene has CDR1 SEHNR and CDR2 FQNEAQ (reference sequence). This CDR3 contains 13 residues. V was trimmed by 1 base and J by 5 bases, leaving 8 bases between them. For the CDR3, the DNA is TGTGCCAGCAGCTTAGGGTCTGGGACTGAAGCTTTCTTT. Translated: CASSLGSGTEAFF.